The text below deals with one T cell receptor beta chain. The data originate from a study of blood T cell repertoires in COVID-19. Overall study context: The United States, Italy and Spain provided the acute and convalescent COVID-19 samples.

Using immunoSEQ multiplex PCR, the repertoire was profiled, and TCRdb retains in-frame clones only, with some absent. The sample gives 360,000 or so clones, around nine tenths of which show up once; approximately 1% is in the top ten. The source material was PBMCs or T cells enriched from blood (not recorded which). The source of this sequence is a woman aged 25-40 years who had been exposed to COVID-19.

For the CDR3, the DNA is TGTGCCAGCAGTTACTCGACCATAGGGGGCATTCAGTACTTC. The encoded protein is CASSYSTIGGIQYF. The rearrangement joins TRBV6-2 or TRBV6-3 to TRBJ2-4; TRBD1 is a possible D gene (6 bases). Germline V lookup: CDR1 MNHEY, CDR2 SVGEGT. Trimming stripped 0 bases from V and 9 bases from J, with 12 bases between. CDR3 length: 14 amino acids.